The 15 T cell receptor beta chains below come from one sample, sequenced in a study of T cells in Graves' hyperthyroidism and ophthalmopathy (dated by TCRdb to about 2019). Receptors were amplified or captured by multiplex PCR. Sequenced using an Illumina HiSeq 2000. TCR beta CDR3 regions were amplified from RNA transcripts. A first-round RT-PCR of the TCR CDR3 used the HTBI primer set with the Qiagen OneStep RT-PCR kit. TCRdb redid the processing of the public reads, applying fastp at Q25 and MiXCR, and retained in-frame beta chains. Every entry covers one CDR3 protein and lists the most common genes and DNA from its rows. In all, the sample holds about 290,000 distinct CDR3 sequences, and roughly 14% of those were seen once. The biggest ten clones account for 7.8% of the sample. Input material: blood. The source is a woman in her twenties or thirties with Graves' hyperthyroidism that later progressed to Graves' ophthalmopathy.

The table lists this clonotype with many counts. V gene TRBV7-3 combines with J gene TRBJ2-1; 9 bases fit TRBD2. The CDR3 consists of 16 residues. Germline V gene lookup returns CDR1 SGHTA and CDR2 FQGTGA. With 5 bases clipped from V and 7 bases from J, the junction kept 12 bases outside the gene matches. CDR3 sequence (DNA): TGTGCCAGCAGCCTCCCGGGAGGTAGCGGGAGAAATGAGCAGTTCTTC. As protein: CASSLPGGSGRNEQFF.

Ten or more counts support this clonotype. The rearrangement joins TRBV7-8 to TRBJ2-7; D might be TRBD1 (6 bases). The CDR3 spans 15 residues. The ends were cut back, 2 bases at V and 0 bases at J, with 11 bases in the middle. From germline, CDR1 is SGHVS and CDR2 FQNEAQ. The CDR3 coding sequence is TGTGCCAGCAGCTTATCAGGGGTTGGCTCCTACGAGCAGTACTTC. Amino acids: CASSLSGVGSYEQYF.

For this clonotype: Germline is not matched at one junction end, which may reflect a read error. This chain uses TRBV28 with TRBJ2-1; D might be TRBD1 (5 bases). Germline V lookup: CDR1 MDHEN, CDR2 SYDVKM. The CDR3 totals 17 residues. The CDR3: CANSEGVGFPQNNEQFF. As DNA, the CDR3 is TGTGCCAACAGTGAAGGGGTTGGGTTCCCACAAAACAATGAGCAGTTCTTC.

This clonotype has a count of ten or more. Written as DNA, the CDR3 is TGCAGCGTTGTTGGGGGCACCCTCACAGATACGCAGTATTTT. Translation gives CSVVGGTLTDTQYF. The rearrangement uses TRBV29-1 and TRBJ2-3; TRBD1 is a possible D gene (6 bases). The CDR3 length is 14 residues. Germline CDR1 is SQVTM and CDR2 is ANQGSEA. The V and J ends lost 4 bases and 2 bases respectively, with 13 bases between them.

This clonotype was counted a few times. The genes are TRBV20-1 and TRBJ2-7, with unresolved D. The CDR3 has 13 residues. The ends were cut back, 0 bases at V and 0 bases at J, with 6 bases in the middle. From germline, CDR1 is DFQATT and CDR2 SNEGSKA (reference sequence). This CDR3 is CSARDGNSYEQYF. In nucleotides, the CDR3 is TGCAGTGCTAGAGACGGCAACTCCTACGAGCAGTACTTC.

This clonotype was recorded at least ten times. Here the CDR3 reads CASSLSSTAPSYEQYF. CDR3 in DNA: TGCGCCAGCAGCTTATCTTCGACAGCCCCTTCCTACGAGCAGTACTTC. The chain carries TRBV5-1 and TRBJ2-7, with a tentative D call TRBD1 (5 bases). This CDR3 region has 16 residues. Between the trimmed V and J ends, which lost 2 bases and 1 base, there was a span of 16 bases. The germline V gene has CDR1 SGHRS and CDR2 YFSETQ.

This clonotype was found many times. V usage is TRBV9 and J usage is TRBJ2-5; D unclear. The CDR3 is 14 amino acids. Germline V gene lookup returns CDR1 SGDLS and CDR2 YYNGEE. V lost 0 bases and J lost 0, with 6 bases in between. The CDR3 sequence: CASSVAGNQETQYF. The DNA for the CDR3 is TGTGCCAGCAGCGTAGCTGGGAACCAAGAGACCCAGTACTTC.

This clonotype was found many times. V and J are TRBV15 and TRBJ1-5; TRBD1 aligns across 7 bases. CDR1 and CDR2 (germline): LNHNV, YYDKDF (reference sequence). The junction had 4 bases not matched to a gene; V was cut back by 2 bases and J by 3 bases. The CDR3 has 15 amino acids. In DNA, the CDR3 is TGTGCCACCAGCAGACAGGGACAGAACAATCAGCCCCAGCATTTT. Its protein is CATSRQGQNNQPQHF.

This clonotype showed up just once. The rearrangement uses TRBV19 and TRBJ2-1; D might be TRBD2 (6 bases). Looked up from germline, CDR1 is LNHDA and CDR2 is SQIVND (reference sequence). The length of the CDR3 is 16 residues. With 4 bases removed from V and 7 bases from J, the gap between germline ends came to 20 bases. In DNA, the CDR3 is TGTGCCAGTAGTACCCTGACGGGACTGGCCACGAATGAGCAGTTCTTC. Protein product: CASSTLTGLATNEQFF.

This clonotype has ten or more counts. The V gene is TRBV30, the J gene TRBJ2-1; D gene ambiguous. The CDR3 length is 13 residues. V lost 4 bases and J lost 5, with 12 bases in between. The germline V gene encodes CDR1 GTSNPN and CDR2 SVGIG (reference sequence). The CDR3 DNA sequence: TGTGCCTGGAAGGCCGACCCCCACAATGAGCAGTTCTTC. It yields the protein CAWKADPHNEQFF.

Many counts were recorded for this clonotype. The CDR3 is CASSPMGGFYGYTF. The CDR3 bases are TGTGCCAGCAGCCCCATGGGGGGGTTCTATGGCTACACCTTC. V is TRBV7-2 and J is TRBJ1-2; possibly TRBD1 for D (5 bases). V lost 5 bases, J lost 4 bases, and 14 bases lay in between. The V gene's germline CDR1 is SGHTA and CDR2 FQGNSA. The CDR3 is made up of 14 amino acids.

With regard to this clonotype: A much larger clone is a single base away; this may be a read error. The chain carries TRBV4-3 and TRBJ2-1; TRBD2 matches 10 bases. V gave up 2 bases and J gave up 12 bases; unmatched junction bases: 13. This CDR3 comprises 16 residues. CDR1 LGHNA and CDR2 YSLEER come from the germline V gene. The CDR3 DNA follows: TGCGCCAGCAGCCAACATCTAGCGGGAGTGCCTGATGGGCAGTTCTTC. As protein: CASSQHLAGVPDGQFF.

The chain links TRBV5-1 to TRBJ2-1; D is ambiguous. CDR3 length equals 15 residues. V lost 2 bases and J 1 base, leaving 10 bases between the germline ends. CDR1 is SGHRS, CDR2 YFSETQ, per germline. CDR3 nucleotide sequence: TGCGCCAGCAGCTTAAATGGCGGATCCTACAATGAGCAGTTCTTC. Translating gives CASSLNGGSYNEQFF.

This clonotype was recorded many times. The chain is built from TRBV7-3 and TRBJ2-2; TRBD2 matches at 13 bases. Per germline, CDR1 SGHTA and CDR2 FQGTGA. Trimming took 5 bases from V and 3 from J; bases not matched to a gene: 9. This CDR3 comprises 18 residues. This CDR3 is CASSHGLAGDVDTGELFF. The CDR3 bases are TGTGCCAGCAGCCACGGACTAGCGGGAGATGTGGACACCGGGGAGCTGTTTTTT.

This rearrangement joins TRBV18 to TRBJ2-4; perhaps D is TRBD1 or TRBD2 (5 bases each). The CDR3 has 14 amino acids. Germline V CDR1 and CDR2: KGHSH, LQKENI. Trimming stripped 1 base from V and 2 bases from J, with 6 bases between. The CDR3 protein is CASSPRGPKNIQYF. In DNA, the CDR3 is TGTGCCAGCTCACCACGGGGACCCAAAAACATTCAGTACTTC.